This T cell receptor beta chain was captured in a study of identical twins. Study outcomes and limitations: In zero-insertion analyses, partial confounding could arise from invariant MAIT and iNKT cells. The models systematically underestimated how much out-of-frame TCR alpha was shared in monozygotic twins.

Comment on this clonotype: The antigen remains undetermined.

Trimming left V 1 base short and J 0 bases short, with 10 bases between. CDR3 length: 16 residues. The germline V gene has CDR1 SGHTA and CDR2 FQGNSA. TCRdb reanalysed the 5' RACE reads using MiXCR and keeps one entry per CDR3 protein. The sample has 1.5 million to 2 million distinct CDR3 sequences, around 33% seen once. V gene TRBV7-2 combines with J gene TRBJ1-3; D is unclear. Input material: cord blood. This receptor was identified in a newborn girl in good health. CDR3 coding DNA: TGTGCCAGCAGCTTAGGGGGAGGCACCTCTGGAAACACCATATATTTT. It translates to CASSLGGGTSGNTIYF. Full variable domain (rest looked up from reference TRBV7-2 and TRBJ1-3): GAGVSQSPSNKVTEKGKDVELRCDPISGHTALYWYRQSLGQGLEFLIYFQGNSAPDKSGLPSDRFSAERTGGSVSTLTIQRTQQEDSAVYLCASSLGGGTSGNTIYFGEGSWLTVV.